This TCR beta chain stems from a study of T cell responses to AZD1222 COVID-19 vaccine. Notes on the study in general: Unmutated regions of variants are reportedly targeted by nearly half of spike-specific TCRs. At 160-218 and 743-854, vaccine-associated CD4 TCRs were dominant, and they spanned spike. Females made up more of the donors, who were largely white British, and clonal diversity may have come out too low. Baseline testing showed seropositivity in only five or six AZD1222 recipients.

This CDR3 spans 11 amino acids. Germline V CDR1 and CDR2: LGHDT, YNNKEL (reference sequence). The V and J ends lost 2 bases and 8 bases respectively, with 6 bases between them. This clone was detected a few times. No antigen is known for it. Libraries were prepared by immunoSEQ multiplex PCR; TCRdb keeps only in-frame clonotypes and omits some of them. The sample has around 96,000 clones, about 86% seen once. This clonotype was obtained from an adult who received the AZD1222 COVID-19 vaccine. This specimen consisted of peripheral blood, obtained 28 days after the second AZD1222 dose. The V gene is TRBV3-1 (or the pseudogene TRBV3-2), the J gene TRBJ1-2; D not resolved. The CDR3 here is CASSQQGGYTF. As DNA, the CDR3 is TGTGCCAGCAGCCAACAAGGGGGCTACACCTTC.